This section outlines one TCR beta chain sequence together with its context. The data derive from a study of blood T cell repertoires in COVID-19. In the study overall: The United States, Italy and Spain supplied acute and convalescent COVID-19 samples. Sources were T cells, B-cell-depleted T cells, or PBMCs; the material itself was cDNA or gDNA.

In the authors' workflow: For nucleated cells, counts were estimated from reference gene primer amplification. Assay used: immunoSEQ multiplex PCR; TCRdb lists only in-frame clones, some missing. The V and J calls and the clone size are those of that table, but D and trimming were determined from the DNA. The top ten hold more than 1.2% of the sample, which has more than 45,000 clones, around 90% seen once. The sequenced material came from peripheral blood. The clonotype comes from a man aged 55 to 70 with acute or convalescent COVID-19.

The CDR3 sequence is CASSLSYTTTNTEAFF. The CDR3 nucleotides are TGTGCCAGCAGCTTATCGTATACCACAACGAACACTGAAGCTTTCTTT. The rearrangement uses TRBV7-2 and TRBJ1-1, with D unresolved. V was clipped by 2 bases and J by 1 base, with 14 bases between them. Looked up from germline, CDR1 is SGHTA and CDR2 is FQGNSA. CDR3 size: 16 residues.